These 14 T cell receptor beta chains were sequenced from one sample in a study of T cells after posttransplantation cyclophosphamide (TCRdb year 2016). The method behind the library was the immunoSEQ multiplex PCR assay. Sourced from immuneACCESS, this table was stored by TCRdb with only in-frame sequences that have V and J called. A share of the clones is absent; for the studies checked, an unresolved V gene accounts for under half, and the remainder has no known explanation. This sample lists about 47,000 clones; 85% to 95% were detected once. Jointly, the top ten make up around 2.9% of the sample. The sample consisted of PBMCs. Receptors originate from a woman aged 50 to 60 in good health and a related stem cell transplant donor.

J is TRBJ2-1 and V is TRBV5-1; the D is unclear. V was trimmed by 3 bases and J by 4 bases, leaving 14 bases between them. Germline loops: CDR1 SGHRS, CDR2 YFSETQ. The length of the CDR3 is 15 residues. CDR3 in DNA: TGCGCCAGCAGCTCCGGAGATGCGGTTTACAATGAGCAGTTCTTC. The encoded protein is CASSSGDAVYNEQFF.

This rearrangement joins TRBV4-2 to TRBJ1-2, with 9 bases aligning to TRBD1. The ends lost 5 bases at V and 7 bases at J; junction bases unmatched: 5. CDR3 length: 13 amino acids. CDR1 LGHNA and CDR2 YNFKEQ come from the germline V gene. CDR3 protein: CASSVRDRVGYTF. CDR3 DNA: TGTGCCAGCAGCGTCCGGGACAGGGTTGGCTACACCTTC.

V gene TRBV27 combines with J gene TRBJ1-5, with 9 bases matching TRBD1. Trimming removed 6 bases from V and 4 bases from J; junction bases left unmatched: 7. There are 15 residues in the CDR3. CDR1 and CDR2 (germline): MNHEY, SMNVEV (reference sequence). This CDR3 reads CASSPNRGRNQPQHF. The DNA for the CDR3 is TGTGCCAGCAGCCCTAACAGGGGGCGAAATCAGCCCCAGCATTTT.

The chain employs TRBV6-6 and TRBJ2-1; TRBD2 matches 9 bases. V lost 5 bases and J lost 7; bases outside the gene matches: 6. Germline V gene lookup returns CDR1 MNHNY and CDR2 SVGAGI (reference sequence). CDR3 size: 14 residues. CDR3 in amino acids: CASSIAGVGNEQFF. The CDR3 DNA reads TGTGCCAGCAGTATAGCGGGAGTTGGTAATGAGCAGTTCTTC.

This clone has a handful of counts. V is TRBV2 and J is TRBJ2-1, with TRBD2 matching over 13 bases. This CDR3 has 17 amino acids. Germline V gene data show CDR1 as SNHLY and CDR2 as FYNNEI. Losses at the gene ends were 0 bases for V and 12 bases for J; bases not matched to a gene: 11. CDR3 amino acids: CASSEALRLAGGQGQFF. CDR3 sequence (DNA): TGTGCCAGCAGTGAAGCGCTTCGACTAGCGGGGGGACAGGGGCAGTTCTTC.

The V gene is TRBV6-5, the J gene TRBJ2-1, with 8 bases matching TRBD2. This CDR3 is 15 amino acids long. Germline lookup yields CDR1 MNHEY and CDR2 SVGAGI. V lost 6 bases and J lost 2; bases outside the gene matches: 6. The CDR3 sequence: CASSRGLVPYNEQFF. The CDR3 coding sequence is TGTGCCAGCAGCCGGGGACTAGTTCCCTACAATGAGCAGTTCTTC.

The V and J genes are TRBV10-1 and TRBJ1-5, with a weak D call TRBD1 (6 bases). Germline V gives CDR1 WNHNN, CDR2 SYGVQD (reference sequence). V lost 3 bases and J lost 2, with 17 bases in between. CDR3 length: 17 residues. Written as DNA, the CDR3 is TGCGCCAGCAGTGAAAGAAGGGGGAATATCGGCAATCAGCCCCAGCATTTT. Translated: CASSERRGNIGNQPQHF.

The chain uses TRBV2 and TRBJ1-1; D uncertain. Germline CDR1 and CDR2: SNHLY and FYNNEI. V lost 6 bases to trimming and J lost 1 base, with 9 bases between them. The CDR3 loop spans 13 amino acids. Here the CDR3 DNA reads TGTGCCAGCAGCCAGGCCCCGAACACTGAAGCTTTCTTT. Protein product: CASSQAPNTEAFF.

V gene TRBV11-2 combines with J gene TRBJ1-3; possible D gene TRBD1, 5 bases. In germline, CDR1 is SGHAT, CDR2 FQNNGV. The V gene lost 1 base and the J gene lost 3 bases, with 13 bases spanning the gap. This CDR3 region has 16 residues. The CDR3 bases are TGTGCCAGCAGCTTAGGGGGCCCGATAGGTGGAAACACCATATATTTT. Residues: CASSLGGPIGGNTIYF.

Turning to this clone: Different DNA sequences within this sample yield the same CDR3. The chain combines TRBV27 with TRBJ1-1; 7 bases align to TRBD1. Germline trimming cut 5 bases from V and 4 bases from J; bases unmatched to any gene: 7. The CDR3 has 14 residues. The germline V gene has CDR1 MNHEY and CDR2 SMNVEV (reference sequence). The CDR3 sequence is CASSTRGPGTEAFF. For the CDR3, the DNA is TGTGCCAGCAGTACAAGGGGGCCGGGCACTGAAGCTTTCTTT.

This chain links TRBV4-1 with TRBJ1-5, with TRBD1 matching 7 bases. Germline lookup yields CDR1 MGHRA and CDR2 YSYEKL. V shed 0 bases, J shed 5 bases, and the junction held 10 bases outside the gene matches. The CDR3 is made up of 17 amino acids. The CDR3 coding sequence is TGCGCCAGCAGCCAAGATCCGCAGGGGGTTCACGATCAGCCCCAGCATTTT. Amino acid sequence: CASSQDPQGVHDQPQHF.

This chain links TRBV19 with TRBJ1-6; no clear D gene. The germline gives CDR1 LNHDA, CDR2 SQIVND (reference sequence). V lost 3 bases and J lost 6, with 12 bases in between. CDR3 length: 15 amino acids. CDR3: CASSMGPGGNSPLHF. The CDR3 DNA is TGTGCCAGTAGTATGGGCCCAGGAGGTAATTCACCCCTCCACTTT.

The rearrangement uses TRBV5-4 and TRBJ1-1; D is perhaps TRBD1 (6 bases). V dropped 4 bases and J dropped 0 bases, with 13 bases sitting between them. The CDR3 contains 15 residues. Germline V gene sequence: CDR1 SGHNT, CDR2 YYREEE (reference sequence). The CDR3 reads CASSPRGQLNTEAFF. For the CDR3, the DNA is TGTGCCAGCAGCCCGAGGGGACAACTGAACACTGAAGCTTTCTTT.

Worth noting for this clone: One end of the junction is discordant with germline, which a read error may explain. The V gene is TRBV27, the J gene TRBJ2-3; maybe TRBD1 (5 bases). Germline CDR1 and CDR2: MNHEY and SMNVEV (reference sequence). The CDR3 is 14 residues long. Written as DNA, the CDR3 is TGTGCCAGCAATTTAGGGGCTAGCACAGATACGCAGTATTTT. This gives the protein CASNLGASTDTQYF.